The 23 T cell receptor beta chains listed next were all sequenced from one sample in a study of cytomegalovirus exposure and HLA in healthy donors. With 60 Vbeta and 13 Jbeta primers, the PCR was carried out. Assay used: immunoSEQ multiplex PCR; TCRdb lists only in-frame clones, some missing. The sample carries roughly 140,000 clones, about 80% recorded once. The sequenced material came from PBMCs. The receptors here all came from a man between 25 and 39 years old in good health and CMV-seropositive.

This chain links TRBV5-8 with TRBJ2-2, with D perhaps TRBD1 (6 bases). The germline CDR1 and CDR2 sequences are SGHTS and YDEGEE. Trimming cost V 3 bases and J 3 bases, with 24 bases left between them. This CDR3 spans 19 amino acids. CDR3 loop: CASSSERTPRTVYTGELFF. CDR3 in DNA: TGTGCCAGCAGCTCTGAACGGACCCCCCGGACAGTCTACACCGGGGAGCTGTTTTTT.

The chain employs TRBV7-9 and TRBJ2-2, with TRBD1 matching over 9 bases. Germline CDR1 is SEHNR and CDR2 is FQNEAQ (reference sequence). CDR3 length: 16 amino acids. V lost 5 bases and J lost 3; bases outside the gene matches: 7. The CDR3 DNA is TGTGCCAGCAGCCTCGAGACAGGGGGATACACCGGGGAGCTGTTTTTT. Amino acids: CASSLETGGYTGELFF.

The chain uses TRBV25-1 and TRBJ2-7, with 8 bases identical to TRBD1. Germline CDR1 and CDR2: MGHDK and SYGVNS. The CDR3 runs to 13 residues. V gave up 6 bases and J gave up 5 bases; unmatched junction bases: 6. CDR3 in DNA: TGTGCCAGCAGAACTTCAGGGGGCGACGAGCAGTACTTC. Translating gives CASRTSGGDEQYF.

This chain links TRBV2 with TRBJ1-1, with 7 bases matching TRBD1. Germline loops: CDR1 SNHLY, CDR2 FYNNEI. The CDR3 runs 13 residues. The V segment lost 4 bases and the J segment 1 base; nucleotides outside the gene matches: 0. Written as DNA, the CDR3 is TGTGCCAGCAGTGGGGACAGGAACACTGAAGCTTTCTTT. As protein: CASSGDRNTEAFF.

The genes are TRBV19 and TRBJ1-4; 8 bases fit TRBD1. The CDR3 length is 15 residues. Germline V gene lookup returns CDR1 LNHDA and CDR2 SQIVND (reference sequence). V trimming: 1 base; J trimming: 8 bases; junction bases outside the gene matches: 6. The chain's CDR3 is CASSIADRGNEKLFF. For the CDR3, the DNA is TGTGCCAGTAGTATAGCCGACAGGGGTAACGAAAAACTGTTTTTT.

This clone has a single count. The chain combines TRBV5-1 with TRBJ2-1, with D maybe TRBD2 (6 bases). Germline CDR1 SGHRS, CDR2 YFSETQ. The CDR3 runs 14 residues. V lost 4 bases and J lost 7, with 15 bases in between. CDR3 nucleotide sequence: TGCGCCAGCAGCACGGACTCCGGGGGTAATGAGCAGTTCTTC. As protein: CASSTDSGGNEQFF.

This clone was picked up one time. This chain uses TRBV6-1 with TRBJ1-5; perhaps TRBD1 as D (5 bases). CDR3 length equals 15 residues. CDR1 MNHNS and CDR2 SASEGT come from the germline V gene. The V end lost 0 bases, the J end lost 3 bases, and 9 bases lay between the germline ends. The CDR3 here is CASSEAGQFNQPQHF. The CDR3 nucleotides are TGTGCCAGCAGTGAAGCGGGGCAGTTCAATCAGCCCCAGCATTTT.

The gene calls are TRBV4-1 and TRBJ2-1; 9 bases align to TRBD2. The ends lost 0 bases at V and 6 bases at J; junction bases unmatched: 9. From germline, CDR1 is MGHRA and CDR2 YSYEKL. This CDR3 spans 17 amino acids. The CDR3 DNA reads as TGCGCCAGCAGCCAAGAACCTAGCGGGACTTTTGCCAATGAGCAGTTCTTC. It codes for CASSQEPSGTFANEQFF.

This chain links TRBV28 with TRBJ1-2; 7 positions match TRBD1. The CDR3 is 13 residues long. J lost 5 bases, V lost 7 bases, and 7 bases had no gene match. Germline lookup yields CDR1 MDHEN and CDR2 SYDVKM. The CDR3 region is CASKEGAKYGYTF. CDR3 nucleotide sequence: TGTGCCAGCAAGGAGGGGGCGAAATATGGCTACACCTTC.

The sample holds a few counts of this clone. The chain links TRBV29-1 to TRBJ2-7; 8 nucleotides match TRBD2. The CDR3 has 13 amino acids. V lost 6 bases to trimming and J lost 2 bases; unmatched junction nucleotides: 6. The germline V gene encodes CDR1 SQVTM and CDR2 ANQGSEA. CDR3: CSVSQLAAYEQYF. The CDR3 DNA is TGCAGCGTGTCGCAACTAGCGGCCTACGAGCAGTACTTC.

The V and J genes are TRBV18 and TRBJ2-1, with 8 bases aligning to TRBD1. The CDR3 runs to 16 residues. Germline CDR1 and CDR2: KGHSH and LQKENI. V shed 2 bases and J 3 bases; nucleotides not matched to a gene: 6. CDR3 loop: CASSPGQGADYNEQFF. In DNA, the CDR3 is TGTGCCAGCTCACCAGGGCAGGGGGCTGACTACAATGAGCAGTTCTTC.

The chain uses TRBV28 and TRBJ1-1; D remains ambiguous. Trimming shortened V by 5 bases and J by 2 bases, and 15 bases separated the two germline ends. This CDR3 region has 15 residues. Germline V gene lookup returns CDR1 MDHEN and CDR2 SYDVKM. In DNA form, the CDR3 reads TGTGCCAGCAGTCCACTAGCGGGCGGAAACACTGAAGCTTTCTTT. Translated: CASSPLAGGNTEAFF.

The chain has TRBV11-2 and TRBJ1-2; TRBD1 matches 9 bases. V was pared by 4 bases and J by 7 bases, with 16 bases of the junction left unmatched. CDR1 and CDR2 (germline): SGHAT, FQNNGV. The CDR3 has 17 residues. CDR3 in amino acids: CASSSEFVSGQGGGYTF. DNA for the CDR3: TGTGCCAGCAGCTCCGAATTCGTGTCGGGACAGGGTGGTGGCTACACCTTC. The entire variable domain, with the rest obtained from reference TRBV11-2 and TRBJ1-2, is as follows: EAGVAQSPRYKIIEKRQSVAFWCNPISGHATLYWYQQILGQGPKLLIQFQNNGVVDDSQLPKDRFSAERLKGVDSTLKIQPAKLEDSAVYLCASSSEFVSGQGGGYTFGSGTRLTVV.

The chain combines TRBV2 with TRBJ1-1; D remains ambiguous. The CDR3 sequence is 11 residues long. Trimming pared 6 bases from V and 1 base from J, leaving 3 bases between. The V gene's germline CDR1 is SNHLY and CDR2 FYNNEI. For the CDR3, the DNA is TGTGCCAGCAGACAGAACACTGAAGCTTTCTTT. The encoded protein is CASRQNTEAFF.

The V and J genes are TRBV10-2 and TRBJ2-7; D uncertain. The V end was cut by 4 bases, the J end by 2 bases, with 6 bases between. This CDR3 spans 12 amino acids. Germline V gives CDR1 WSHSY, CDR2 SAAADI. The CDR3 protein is CASSGLAYEQYF. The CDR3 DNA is TGCGCCAGCAGTGGACTCGCCTACGAGCAGTACTTC.

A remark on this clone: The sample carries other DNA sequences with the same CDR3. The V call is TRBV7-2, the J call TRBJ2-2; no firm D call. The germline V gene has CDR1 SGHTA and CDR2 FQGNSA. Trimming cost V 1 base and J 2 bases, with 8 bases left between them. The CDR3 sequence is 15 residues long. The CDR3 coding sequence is TGTGCCAGCAGCTTAGGGCTAGTCAACACCGGGGAGCTGTTTTTT. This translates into CASSLGLVNTGELFF.

For the CDR3, the DNA is TGTGCCAGCAGCTCGTTCGTTCGGGACAGGGGATACAATGAGCAGTTCTTC. It specifies CASSSFVRDRGYNEQFF. The rearrangement joins TRBV11-2 to TRBJ2-1; 10 nucleotides align to TRBD1. Germline V gene data show CDR1 as SGHAT and CDR2 as FQNNGV. The CDR3 loop spans 17 amino acids. J gave up 4 bases and V 4 bases, and 10 bases lay outside the gene matches.

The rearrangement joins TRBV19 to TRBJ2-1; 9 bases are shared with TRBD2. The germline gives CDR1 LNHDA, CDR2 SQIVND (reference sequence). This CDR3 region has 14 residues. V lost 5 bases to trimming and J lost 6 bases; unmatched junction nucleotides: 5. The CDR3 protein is CASSVWTSANEQFF. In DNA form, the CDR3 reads TGTGCCAGTAGTGTCTGGACTAGCGCCAATGAGCAGTTCTTC.

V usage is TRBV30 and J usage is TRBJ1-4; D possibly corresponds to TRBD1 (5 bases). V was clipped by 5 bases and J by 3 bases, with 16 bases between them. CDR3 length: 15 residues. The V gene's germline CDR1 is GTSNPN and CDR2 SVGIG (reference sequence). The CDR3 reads CAWHGRGVPNEKLFF. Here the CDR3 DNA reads TGTGCCTGGCATGGACGGGGGGTCCCTAATGAAAAACTGTTTTTT.

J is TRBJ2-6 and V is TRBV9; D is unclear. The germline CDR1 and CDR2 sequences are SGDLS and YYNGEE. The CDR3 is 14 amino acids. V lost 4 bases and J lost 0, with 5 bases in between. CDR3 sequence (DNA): TGTGCCAGCAGCCCCCTCTCTGGGGCCAACGTCCTGACTTTC. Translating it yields CASSPLSGANVLTF.

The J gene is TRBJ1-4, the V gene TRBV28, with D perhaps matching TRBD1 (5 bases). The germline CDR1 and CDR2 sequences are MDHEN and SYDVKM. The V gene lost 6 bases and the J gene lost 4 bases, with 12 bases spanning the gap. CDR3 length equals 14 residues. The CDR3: CASRVGTLNEKLFF. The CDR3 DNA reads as TGTGCCAGCAGGGTCGGGACTCTTAATGAAAAACTGTTTTTT.

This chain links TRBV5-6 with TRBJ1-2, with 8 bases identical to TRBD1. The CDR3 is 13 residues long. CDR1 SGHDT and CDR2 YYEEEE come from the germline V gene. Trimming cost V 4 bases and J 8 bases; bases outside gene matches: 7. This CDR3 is CASSAGGHRGYTF. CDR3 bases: TGTGCCAGCAGCGCAGGGGGCCATCGAGGCTACACCTTC.

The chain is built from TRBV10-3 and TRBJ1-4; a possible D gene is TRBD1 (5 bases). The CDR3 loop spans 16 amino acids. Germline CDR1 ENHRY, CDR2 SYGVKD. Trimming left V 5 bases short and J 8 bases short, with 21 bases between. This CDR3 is CAISPREGSEVEKLFF. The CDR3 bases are TGTGCCATCAGTCCACGGGAGGGGTCGGAGGTAGAAAAACTGTTTTTT.